The next 5 T cell receptor beta chains were all read from a single sample in a study of cytomegalovirus exposure and HLA in healthy donors. PCR amplification relied on 60 Vbeta primers (plus 13 Jbeta primers). Here immunoSEQ multiplex PCR was the method, and the copy in TCRdb shows in-frame clones only, minus some. The table lists 150,000 to 180,000 clones, around 80% of them singletons. Sample: PBMCs. These receptors were obtained from a man aged 25 to 40 in good health and CMV-seropositive.

This chain connects TRBV14 to TRBJ2-1, with 7 bases aligning to TRBD1. The CDR3 has 16 residues. Per germline, CDR1 SGHDN and CDR2 FVKESK. V trimming: 4 bases; J trimming: 1 base; junction bases outside the gene matches: 7. The CDR3 loop is CASSLFEGASYNEQFF. The CDR3, as DNA: TGTGCCAGCAGCCTCTTCGAGGGGGCGTCCTACAATGAGCAGTTCTTC.

In this sample, this clone turned up once. The chain joins TRBV6-5 to TRBJ2-3; 9 positions match TRBD1. The ends lost 6 bases at V and 3 bases at J; junction bases unmatched: 7. The germline gives CDR1 MNHEY, CDR2 SVGAGI. The CDR3 has 15 residues. CDR3 in DNA: TGTGCCAGCAGCAAGACAGGGGGAACTACAGATACGCAGTATTTT. This encodes CASSKTGGTTDTQYF.

This clone turned up a few times. This rearrangement joins TRBV4-1 to TRBJ2-7; 10 bases are a match to TRBD1. The CDR3 is 16 residues long. The junction had 3 bases not matched to a gene; V was cut back by 0 bases and J by 1 base. Germline V lookup: CDR1 MGHRA, CDR2 YSYEKL. CDR3 in DNA: TGCGCCAGCAGCCAAGAAGGGACAGGGGAGTCCTACGAGCAGTACTTC. Protein product: CASSQEGTGESYEQYF.

V is TRBV19 and J is TRBJ2-5; TRBD2 matches at 11 bases. Germline-derived CDR1 and CDR2 are LNHDA and SQIVND (reference sequence). The CDR3 runs 14 residues. The ends lost 7 bases at V and 7 bases at J; junction bases unmatched: 8. CDR3 amino acids: CASKLAGGSVTQYF. The CDR3 nucleotides are TGTGCCAGTAAATTAGCGGGAGGGTCGGTGACCCAGTACTTC.

V and J are TRBV4-2 and TRBJ2-6, with 9 bases lining up with TRBD1. The junction had 3 bases not matched to a gene; V was cut back by 3 bases and J by 3 bases. This CDR3 has 16 amino acids. CDR1 and CDR2 (germline): LGHNA, YNFKEQ. CDR3 residues: CASSHYRGLGANVLTF. The CDR3 DNA sequence: TGTGCCAGCAGCCACTACAGGGGGCTTGGGGCCAACGTCCTGACTTTC.